Listed below are T cell receptor beta chains from one sample, sequenced in a study of T cells after yellow fever vaccination. MiXCR was run by TCRdb on the 5' RACE reads, yielding one entry per CDR3 protein. The sample shows more than 95,000 distinct CDR3 sequences, 7.2% of them seen only once. The sample here was CD4+ T cells sorted from PBMCs, taken roughly 47 days after the first yellow fever vaccination. These TCRs come from a man aged 18 to 29 who received the YFV17D yellow fever vaccine. CDR3s include the opening cysteine and the closing phenylalanine or tryptophan. D genes are given only for firm matches. Clone size is shown for a subset of rows, as once, few, many or a class of expanded clone.

V gene	D gene	clone size	CDR3 length	J gene	CDR3 DNA	CDR3 protein
TRBV11-2	.	many	14	TRBJ2-7	TGTGCCAGCAGCTTAGGCCCAGGACCCTACGAGCAGTACTTC	CASSLGPGPYEQYF
TRBV27	.	many	14	TRBJ1-6	TGTGCCAGCAGTTTTAATGGGGCAGATTCACCCCTCCACTTT	CASSFNGADSPLHF
TRBV9	.	many	14	TRBJ2-2	TGTGCCAGCAGCGGGCAGGGGTATGCCGGGGAGCTGTTTTTT	CASSGQGYAGELFF
TRBV7-9	TRBD2	.	17	TRBJ2-4	TGTGCCAGCAGCCGGGGGGGGCTAGCGGGGGCGAAAAACATTCAGTACTTC	CASSRGGLAGAKNIQYF
TRBV5-1	.	many	12	TRBJ2-7	TGCGCCAGCAGCTTGCCTTCCTACGAGCAGTACTTC	CASSLPSYEQYF
TRBV5-1	.	many	15	TRBJ2-7	TGCGCCAGCAGAGGAGTCGCAGGTTCGAACAACGAGCAGTACTTC	CASRGVAGSNNEQYF
TRBV12-3/TRBV12-4	TRBD1	many	16	TRBJ2-2	TGTGCCAGCACCCCCCGGCAGGACAGGGTTACCGGGGAGCTGTTTTTT	CASTPRQDRVTGELFF
TRBV6-6	TRBD1	few	14	TRBJ1-2	TGTGCCAGCAGTCAAAACAGGGACAGCTGGGGCTACACCTTC	CASSQNRDSWGYTF
TRBV15	.	many	14	TRBJ2-5	TGTGCCACCCAGGATCGGACGGGTTTCGGGACCCAGTACTTC	CATQDRTGFGTQYF
TRBV15	TRBD2	many	16	TRBJ2-4	TGTGCCACCAGCAGAGGGGCTAGCGGCTCCAAAAACATTCAGTACTTC	CATSRGASGSKNIQYF
TRBV7-2	TRBD1	.	16	TRBJ1-6	TGTGCCAGCAGCCTGCGACGACAGGGCAGTAATTCACCCCTCCACTTT	CASSLRRQGSNSPLHF
TRBV24-1	.	.	13	TRBJ1-1	TGTGCCACCAGGAATGGGGGGGGCACTGAAGCTTTCTTT	CATRNGGGTEAFF
TRBV7-2	.	many	14	TRBJ1-5	TGTGCCAGCAGCGTGACTAACGGCAATCAGCCCCAGCATTTT	CASSVTNGNQPQHF
TRBV7-6	.	many	14	TRBJ2-7	TGTGCCAGCAGCTTATACCAGGGTTCCTACGAGCAGTACTTC	CASSLYQGSYEQYF
TRBV5-4	.	few	14	TRBJ2-3	TGTGCCCAGCAAGACAGGTCGAGCACAGATACGCAGTATTTT	CAQQDRSSTDTQYF